This T cell receptor beta chain was retrieved from a study of OX40 agonist ivuxolimab in advanced cancers. Study information: Patients treated during dose escalation were battling hepatocellular carcinoma, melanoma, renal cell or head and neck cancer.

People who had autoimmune disease history or systemic immunosuppression were excluded. The CDR3 has 13 amino acids. Germline-derived CDR1 and CDR2 are SGHAT and FQDESV (reference sequence). Deletions cut 5 bases from V and 0 bases from J, with 7 bases between. Details on this clone: Its target is unknown.

Study-wide points: The study did not work out the antigen specificity of the expanded peripheral T cells. At doses 0.1 to 3.0 mg/kg, CD4+ and CD8+ clones expanded.

The protocol was immunoSEQ multiplex PCR, while the TCRdb copy is restricted to in-frame clones and leaves out a portion. Found here are some 86,000 clones, roughly nine tenths of them singletons; the top ten hold approximately 1.5%. This TCR came from an adult with an advanced solid tumor such as melanoma, head and neck, liver or kidney cancer. The chain uses TRBV11-1 and TRBJ1-1; D is unresolved. Sequencing was performed on CD4+ or CD8+ T cells sorted from blood, taken in a trial of the OX40 agonist ivuxolimab. This chain's CDR3 is CASSPNLNTEAFF. The CDR3 bases are TGTGCCAGCAGCCCCAACTTGAACACTGAAGCTTTCTTT.